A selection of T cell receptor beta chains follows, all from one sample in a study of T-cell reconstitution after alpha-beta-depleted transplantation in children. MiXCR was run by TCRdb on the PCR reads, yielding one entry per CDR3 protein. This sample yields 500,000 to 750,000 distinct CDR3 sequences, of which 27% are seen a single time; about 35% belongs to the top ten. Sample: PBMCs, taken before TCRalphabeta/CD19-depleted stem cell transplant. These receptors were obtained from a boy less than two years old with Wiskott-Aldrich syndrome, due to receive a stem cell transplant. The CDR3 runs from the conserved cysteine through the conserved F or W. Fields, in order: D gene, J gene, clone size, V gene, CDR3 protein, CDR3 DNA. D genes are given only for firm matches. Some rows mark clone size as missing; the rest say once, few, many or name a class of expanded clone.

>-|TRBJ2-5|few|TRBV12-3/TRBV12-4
CASSFKVAAETQYF
TGTGCCAGCAGTTTTAAGGTTGCGGCAGAGACCCAGTACTTC
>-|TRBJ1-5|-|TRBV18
CASSRARGDNQPQHF
TGTGCCAGCTCAAGAGCGAGGGGGGACAATCAGCCCCAGCATTTT
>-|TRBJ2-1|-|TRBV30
CAWMELSYNEQFF
TGTGCCTGGATGGAACTCTCCTACAATGAGCAGTTCTTC
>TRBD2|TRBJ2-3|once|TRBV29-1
CSGDYLTDTQYF
TGCAGCGGGGACTATCTCACAGATACGCAGTATTTT
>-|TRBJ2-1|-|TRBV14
CASSQDLPGRGNEQFF
TGTGCCAGCAGCCAAGATCTCCCCGGGAGAGGGAATGAGCAGTTCTTC
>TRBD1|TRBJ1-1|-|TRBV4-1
CASSQDDRVMNTEAFF
TGCGCCAGCAGCCAAGATGACAGGGTAATGAACACTGAAGCTTTCTTT
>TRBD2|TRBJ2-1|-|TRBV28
CASRGTSGSSSYNEQFF
TGTGCCAGCAGGGGGACTAGCGGGAGCTCGTCCTACAATGAGCAGTTCTTC
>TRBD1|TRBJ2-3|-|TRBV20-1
CSARDRRQGGTDTQYF
TGCAGTGCTAGAGACCGACGGCAGGGGGGCACAGATACGCAGTATTTT
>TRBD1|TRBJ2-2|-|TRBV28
CASSLTGTGGFTGELFF
TGTGCCAGCAGTTTAACCGGGACAGGGGGCTTCACCGGGGAGCTGTTTTTT
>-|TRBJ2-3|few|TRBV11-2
CASSLDGVVADTQYF
TGTGCCAGCAGCTTAGATGGAGTAGTGGCAGATACGCAGTATTTT
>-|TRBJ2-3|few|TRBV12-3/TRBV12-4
CASSLARSSWDTQYF
TGTGCCAGCAGTTTAGCGCGGTCTAGTTGGGATACGCAGTATTTT
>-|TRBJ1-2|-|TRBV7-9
CASEIGGWGYTF
TGTGCCAGCGAGATCGGGGGTTGGGGCTACACCTTC
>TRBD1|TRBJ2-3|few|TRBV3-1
CASSHRTGVTDTQYF
TGTGCCAGCAGCCATCGGACAGGGGTAACAGATACGCAGTATTTT
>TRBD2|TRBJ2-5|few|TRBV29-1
CSVDRTSGSKGVETQYF
TGCAGCGTTGATAGGACTAGCGGGAGCAAGGGGGTGGAGACCCAGTACTTC
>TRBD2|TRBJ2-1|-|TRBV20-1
CCASKREGPYNEQFF
TGCTGTGCTAGCAAGCGGGAGGGCCCCTACAATGAGCAGTTCTTC
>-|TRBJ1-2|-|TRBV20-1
CSRKQGGHYGYTF
TGCAGTCGTAAACAGGGAGGGCACTATGGCTACACCTTC
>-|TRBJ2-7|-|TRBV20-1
CSARGWRGLEQYF
TGCAGTGCTAGAGGGTGGAGGGGGCTCGAGCAGTACTTC
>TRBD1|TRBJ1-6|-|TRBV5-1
CASSLETGTDNSPLHF
TGCGCCAGCAGCTTGGAAACCGGGACAGATAATTCACCCCTCCACTTT
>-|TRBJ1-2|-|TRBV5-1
CASSNRERDSYTF
TGCGCCAGCAGTAACCGGGAAAGAGATAGCTACACCTTC
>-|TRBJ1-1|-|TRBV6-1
CASSRERAGEAFF
TGTGCCAGCAGTCGCGAGAGGGCGGGAGAAGCTTTCTTT
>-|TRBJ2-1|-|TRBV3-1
CASSHLGSAESSYNEQFF
TGTGCCAGCAGCCACCTAGGATCGGCGGAGAGCTCCTACAATGAGCAGTTCTTC
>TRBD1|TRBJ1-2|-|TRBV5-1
CASSSTIPGQGAGYTF
TGCGCCAGCAGCTCTACCATCCCGGGACAGGGGGCAGGCTACACCTTC
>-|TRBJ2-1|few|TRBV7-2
CASSQLSGPYNEQFF
TGTGCCAGCAGCCAACTCAGCGGGCCCTACAATGAGCAGTTCTTC
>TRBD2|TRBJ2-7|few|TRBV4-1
CASSQGSGTTFSYEQYF
TGCGCCAGCAGCCAAGGGTCCGGGACTACTTTCTCCTACGAGCAGTACTTC
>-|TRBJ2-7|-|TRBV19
CASSRGGGRTSYEQYF
TGTGCCAGTAGTCGGGGAGGAGGGAGGACCTCCTACGAGCAGTACTTC
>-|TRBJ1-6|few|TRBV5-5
CASRGGHSPLHF
TGTGCCAGCAGGGGAGGTCATTCACCCCTCCACTTT
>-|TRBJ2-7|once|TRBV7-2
CASSSRPSHSYEQYF
TGTGCCAGCAGCTCCCGGCCTTCCCACTCCTACGAGCAGTACTTC
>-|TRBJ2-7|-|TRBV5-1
CASSLEAPYYEQYF
TGCGCCAGCAGCTTGGAGGCACCGTACTACGAGCAGTACTTC